A single sample is the source of the 27 T cell receptor beta chains below, sequenced in a study of T cell responses to AZD1222 COVID-19 vaccine. Here immunoSEQ multiplex PCR was the method, and the copy in TCRdb shows in-frame clones only, minus some. The sample has roughly 100,000 clones, approximately 89% seen once; the top ten hold around 45%. Sequences were derived from peripheral blood, sampled 28 days after the second AZD1222 dose. These receptors came from an adult who received the AZD1222 COVID-19 vaccine.

This chain joins TRBV7-2 and TRBJ1-1; no clear D. CDR1 is SGHTA and CDR2 is FQGNSA in the germline V gene. The V end lost 0 bases, the J end lost 12 bases, and 14 bases lay between the germline ends. CDR3 length equals 13 residues. CDR3 residues: CASSLAGPVGTFF. CDR3 DNA sequence: TGTGCCAGCAGCTTAGCGGGCCCCGTGGGAACTTTCTTT.

This rearrangement joins TRBV7-2 to TRBJ1-5; D uncertain. Trimming took off 4 bases at V and 7 bases at J, with 14 bases between the two ends. Germline V gene data show CDR1 as SGHTA and CDR2 as FQGNSA. The CDR3 has 14 amino acids. This CDR3 reads CASSYKWGDQPQHF. CDR3 sequence (DNA): TGTGCCAGCAGCTATAAATGGGGTGACCAGCCCCAGCATTTT. Complete variable domain (other parts from reference TRBV7-2 and TRBJ1-5): GAGVSQSPSNKVTEKGKDVELRCDPISGHTALYWYRQSLGQGLEFLIYFQGNSAPDKSGLPSDRFSAERTGGSVSTLTIQRTQQEDSAVYLCASSYKWGDQPQHFGDGTRLSIL.

This clone was seen a few times. V usage is TRBV10-1 and J usage is TRBJ2-7; TRBD2 might be the D (5 bases). The germline V gene encodes CDR1 WNHNN and CDR2 SYGVQD (reference sequence). CDR3 length: 12 residues. V was clipped by 6 bases and J by 6 bases, with 12 bases between them. CDR3 sequence reads: CASRVLGCEQYF. CDR3 DNA: TGCGCCAGCAGGGTACTAGGGTGCGAGCAGTACTTC.

As regards this clone: The same CDR3 is also encoded by other DNA sequences in this sample. The chain couples TRBV28 to TRBJ1-5, with 9 bases fitting TRBD1. Germline CDR1 is MDHEN and CDR2 is SYDVKM. The CDR3 is made up of 14 amino acids. J was trimmed by 7 bases and V by 4 bases; bases with no gene match: 5. CDR3: CASSSDRGAQPQHF. The DNA for the CDR3 is TGTGCCAGCAGTTCAGACAGGGGGGCCCAGCCCCAGCATTTT.

The chain couples TRBV5-6 to TRBJ2-5, with 9 bases identical to TRBD1. Trimming at V came to 4 bases and at J to 3 bases, leaving 13 bases not matched to a gene. Germline lookup yields CDR1 SGHDT and CDR2 YYEEEE. This CDR3 contains 17 residues. The CDR3 is CASSPYPGQGTKETQYF. CDR3 bases: TGTGCCAGCAGCCCATATCCGGGACAGGGTACAAAAGAGACCCAGTACTTC.

V and J are TRBV5-6 and TRBJ2-1; 8 bases match TRBD1. V lost 0 bases to trimming and J lost 5 bases; unmatched junction nucleotides: 4. CDR1 is SGHDT and CDR2 is YYEEEE in the germline V gene. There are 15 residues in the CDR3. The CDR3 region has the DNA TGTGCCAGCAGCTTGGTAATGGGACAGGACAATGAGCAGTTCTTC. Protein product: CASSLVMGQDNEQFF.

J is TRBJ2-7 and V is TRBV28, with D unresolved. CDR1 and CDR2 from the germline V gene are MDHEN and SYDVKM. The CDR3 extends over 12 amino acids. V lost 5 bases and J 7 bases, leaving 12 bases between the germline ends. The CDR3 region is CASSPLAGEQYF. CDR3 bases: TGTGCCAGCAGTCCCCTGGCCGGGGAGCAGTACTTC.

The genes are TRBV6-5 and TRBJ2-1, with D uncertain. Germline-derived CDR1 and CDR2 are MNHEY and SVGAGI. The CDR3 spans 12 residues. The V and J ends lost 4 bases and 12 bases respectively, with 13 bases between them. The CDR3 DNA reads as TGTGCCAGCAGTTCCTCCGAGACGCGGCAGTTCTTC. Translating gives CASSSSETRQFF.

V gene TRBV5-6 combines with J gene TRBJ1-4; 7 bases are a match to TRBD1. CDR1 SGHDT and CDR2 YYEEEE come from the germline V gene. The CDR3 is 15 amino acids. V lost 0 bases and J lost 8; bases outside the gene matches: 7. CDR3 protein: CASSLGQGVQEKLFF. The CDR3 DNA reads as TGTGCCAGCAGCTTGGGCCAGGGGGTACAGGAAAAACTGTTTTTT. Drawing the rest from reference TRBV5-6 and TRBJ1-4, the complete variable domain is DAGVTQSPTHLIKTRGQQVTLRCSPKSGHDTVSWYQQALGQGPQFIFQYYEEEERQRGNFPDRFSGHQFPNYSSELNVNALLLGDSALYLCASSLGQGVQEKLFFGSGTQLSVL.

The J gene is TRBJ1-1, the V gene TRBV7-2; D gene uncertain. The CDR3 has 16 amino acids. CDR1 is SGHTA, CDR2 FQGNSA, per germline. The germline V and J ends were trimmed by 1 base and 4 bases, with 16 bases remaining between them. CDR3 bases: TGTGCCAGCAGCTTAGGTCCGGGAAAAACGTTCACTGAAGCTTTCTTT. Protein: CASSLGPGKTFTEAFF.

This clone was observed once. The DNA is omitted, as the CDR3 cannot be located on it reliably, and the CDR3 follows TCRdb's listing. This rearrangement joins TRBV27 to TRBJ2-2; the table's D gene call, TRBD1, was not cross checked with the DNA. In germline, CDR1 is MNHEY, CDR2 SMNVEV (reference sequence). Inclusive of both ends, the CDR3 amounts to 17 amino acids. The CDR3 reads CASSSSRTGTPTGELFF.

The chain couples TRBV5-1 to TRBJ2-4, with TRBD1 matching 10 bases. CDR1 and CDR2 (germline): SGHRS, YFSETQ. The CDR3 covers 15 residues. The V segment lost 4 bases and the J segment 2 bases; nucleotides outside the gene matches: 3. CDR3 residues: CASSPGQGPKNIQYF. CDR3 DNA sequence: TGCGCCAGCAGCCCGGGACAGGGGCCCAAAAACATTCAGTACTTC.

This rearrangement joins TRBV30 to TRBJ2-5; the D is unclear. Trimming removed 0 bases from V and 4 bases from J, with 9 bases in between. The CDR3 is 13 amino acids. Germline V gene lookup returns CDR1 GTSNPN and CDR2 SVGIG (reference sequence). In nucleotides, the CDR3 is TGTGCCTGGAGTGTTGCCTCAGGAGAGACCCAGTACTTC. Translation gives CAWSVASGETQYF.

V usage is TRBV7-2 and J usage is TRBJ2-2, with 7 bases aligning to TRBD1. The germline V gene encodes CDR1 SGHTA and CDR2 FQGNSA. V was pared by 4 bases and J by 1 base, with 6 bases of the junction left unmatched. This CDR3 region has 16 residues. CDR3 bases: TGTGCCAGCAGCTATACGGGACAGCTGAACACCGGGGAGCTGTTTTTT. Translating gives CASSYTGQLNTGELFF.

The chain recombines TRBV9 with TRBJ2-1; 7 nucleotides align to TRBD2. This CDR3 contains 16 residues. Per germline, CDR1 SGDLS and CDR2 YYNGEE. The junction had 8 bases not matched to a gene; V was cut back by 0 bases and J by 5 bases. The CDR3 is CASSVARTRVNNEQFF. The CDR3 nucleotides read TGTGCCAGCAGCGTAGCCAGGACTAGAGTTAACAATGAGCAGTTCTTC.

This chain connects TRBV13 to TRBJ1-2; possibly TRBD1 for D (6 bases). This CDR3 spans 13 amino acids. Between the trimmed V and J ends, which lost 4 bases and 7 bases, there was a span of 13 bases. The germline gives CDR1 PRHDT, CDR2 FYEKMQ (reference sequence). Here the CDR3 reads CASSSQGRGGYTF. CDR3 nucleotides: TGTGCCAGCAGCTCCCAGGGGCGGGGTGGCTACACCTTC.

The gene calls are TRBV6-1 and TRBJ1-2; D not certain. The CDR3 runs to 13 residues. V gave up 0 bases and J gave up 7 bases, with 9 bases separating them. Germline CDR1 MNHNS, CDR2 SASEGT. In DNA form, the CDR3 reads TGTGCCAGCAGTGAAGCCTCAAGCCTTGGCTACACCTTC. Translated: CASSEASSLGYTF.

The J gene is TRBJ2-7, the V gene TRBV6-5, with a tentative D call TRBD1 (6 bases). The CDR3 spans 12 residues. V gave up 7 bases and J gave up 9 bases, with 16 bases separating them. Germline CDR1 is MNHEY and CDR2 is SVGAGI. CDR3 in DNA: TGTGCCAGCACTCAGGGGATATGGGGGCAGTACTTC. It is translated as CASTQGIWGQYF.

The V and J genes are TRBV3-1 (or the pseudogene TRBV3-2) and TRBJ1-4, with a weak D call TRBD1 (5 bases). V lost 4 bases and J 8 bases, leaving 17 bases between the germline ends. Germline lookup yields CDR1 LGHDT and CDR2 YNNKEL (reference sequence). The CDR3 has 15 residues. The CDR3 loop reads CASSPSVTGGEKLFF. In nucleotides, the CDR3 is TGTGCCAGCAGCCCCTCAGTAACAGGCGGGGAAAAACTGTTTTTT.

The J gene is TRBJ1-1, the V gene TRBV2, with D possibly matching TRBD1 (6 bases). CDR1 is SNHLY and CDR2 is FYNNEI in the germline V gene. V lost 6 bases and J lost 5, with 16 bases in between. The CDR3 is made up of 14 amino acids. CDR3 loop: CASRRGAGGTEAFF. CDR3 coding DNA: TGTGCCAGCAGGAGGGGGGCTGGGGGTACTGAAGCTTTCTTT. Combining the CDR3 with reference TRBV2 and TRBJ1-1 gives the whole variable domain EPEVTQTPSHQVTQMGQEVILRCVPISNHLYFYWYRQILGQKVEFLVSFYNNEISEKSEIFDDQFSVERPDGSNFTLKIRSTKLEDSAMYFCASRRGAGGTEAFFGQGTRLTVV.

The genes are TRBV28 and TRBJ1-1; 10 bases are shared with TRBD1. V lost 9 bases to trimming and J lost 10 bases; unmatched junction nucleotides: 20. Germline V gene lookup returns CDR1 MDHEN and CDR2 SYDVKM. The CDR3 runs to 16 residues. CDR3 sequence reads: CASRYFGTGEAEGAFF. CDR3 sequence (DNA): TGTGCCAGTAGATACTTCGGGACAGGGGAGGCGGAGGGAGCTTTCTTT.

V gene TRBV3-1 (or the pseudogene TRBV3-2) combines with J gene TRBJ1-6; D gene uncertain. Germline-derived CDR1 and CDR2 are LGHDT and YNNKEL (reference sequence). The CDR3 has 15 residues. The V gene lost 1 base and the J gene lost 5 bases, with 9 bases spanning the gap. The chain's CDR3 is CASSQVSGDNSPLHF. CDR3 in DNA: TGTGCCAGCAGCCAAGTTTCCGGGGATAATTCACCCCTCCACTTT.

This clone was recorded only once. V and J are TRBV18 and TRBJ1-2; D ambiguous. Germline V gene data show CDR1 as KGHSH and CDR2 as LQKENI. The CDR3 runs to 14 residues. Trimming left V 1 base short and J 8 bases short, with 14 bases between. The CDR3 protein is CASSPLGGSEGYTF. In nucleotides, the CDR3 is TGTGCCAGCTCACCACTGGGCGGTTCGGAAGGCTACACCTTC.

This clone was seen only once. The CDR3 nucleotides read TGTGCCAGCAGCCCGACTCGACAGGCTACCTACGAGCAGTACTTC. Protein sequence: CASSPTRQATYEQYF. The genes are TRBV3-1 (or the pseudogene TRBV3-2) and TRBJ2-7, with a tentative D call TRBD1 (6 bases). Germline values: CDR1 LGHDT, CDR2 YNNKEL (reference sequence). This CDR3 spans 15 amino acids. V lost 4 bases and J lost 2, with 15 bases in between.

The rearrangement uses TRBV28 and TRBJ2-5; perhaps TRBD1 as D (6 bases). The V gene lost 3 bases and the J gene lost 2 bases, with 19 bases spanning the gap. The CDR3 totals 17 residues. CDR1 is MDHEN, CDR2 SYDVKM, per germline. CDR3 loop: CASSFFPRQAKQETQYF. CDR3 in DNA: TGTGCCAGCAGTTTCTTTCCACGACAGGCAAAACAAGAGACCCAGTACTTC.

The chain carries TRBV5-1 and TRBJ2-1, with D possibly matching TRBD2 (6 bases). CDR3 length equals 14 residues. CDR1 is SGHRS, CDR2 YFSETQ, per germline. V lost 5 bases and J lost 0, with 9 bases in between. The chain's CDR3 is CASSSGSSYNEQFF. The CDR3 DNA sequence: TGCGCCAGCAGTAGCGGTAGCTCCTACAATGAGCAGTTCTTC.

The V and J genes are TRBV18 and TRBJ1-2; D perhaps matches TRBD1 (6 bases). Trimming cost V 2 bases and J 11 bases, with 15 bases left between them. This CDR3 region has 13 residues. Germline-derived CDR1 and CDR2 are KGHSH and LQKENI. DNA of the CDR3: TGTGCCAGCTCACCAACCTACAGGGAAGGATACACCTTC. Translating gives CASSPTYREGYTF.